This T cell receptor (beta chain) was captured by sequencing in a study of blood T cell repertoires in COVID-19. CDR3 size: 18 residues. The data were produced by immunoSEQ multiplex PCR, yet TCRdb's version contains in-frame clones alone and is incomplete. The sample holds fewer than 120,000 clones, around 80% seen once. The chain employs TRBV21-1 and TRBJ2-2; no check of the table's D call, TRBD1, against the DNA was made. TRBV21-1 is a pseudogene locus. The TCR was taken from a woman of 80 years or more with acute or convalescent COVID-19. Sequencing was carried out using peripheral blood. This CDR3 is CASSKEWQGLGLAGELFF. The CDR3 bases are TGTGCCAGCAGCAAAGAGTGGCAGGGGCTAGGTTTAGCCGGGGAGCTGTTTTTT.